The clone carrying this T cell receptor beta chain showed up just a few times. As yet, its antigen is unknown. TCRbeta library construction was performed incorporating unique molecular identifiers. TCRdb reanalysed the PCR reads using MiXCR and keeps one entry per CDR3 protein. Here the sample spans about 260,000 distinct CDR3 sequences, less than 9% being singletons. The sample belongs to a study of T-cell reconstitution after alpha-beta-depleted transplantation in children. Study-wide findings and caveats: At one year after transplant, newly produced T cells mostly accounted for T-cell counts and diversity.

The CDR3 length is 14 residues. Germline V gene data show CDR1 as SGDLS and CDR2 as YYNGEE. V was trimmed by 0 bases and J by 8 bases, leaving 9 bases between them. The source was PBMCs, mostly from graft donor cells, collected 180 days after TCRalphabeta/CD19-depleted stem cell transplant. The chain couples TRBV9 to TRBJ1-6; D not certain. The TCR was taken from a male patient between 10 and 17 years old who had a stem cell transplant for acute lymphoblastic leukemia, so the T cells may come from the graft donor. The CDR3 DNA follows: TGTGCCAGCAGCGTAGCCGGGGTTGATTCACCCCTCCACTTT. It specifies CASSVAGVDSPLHF.